This T cell receptor (beta chain) was documented in a study of blood T cell repertoires in COVID-19. TCRdb keeps only in-frame clones here, not all; method: immunoSEQ multiplex PCR. The sample includes 50,000 to 85,000 clones, about four fifths of them seen just once. This CDR3 has 16 residues. V dropped 6 bases and J dropped 1; count of bases not matched to a gene: 9. The V gene's germline CDR1 is MDHEN and CDR2 SYDVKM. Sequenced sample: peripheral blood. This clonotype originated in a human donor in a cohort sampled during active COVID-19. The rearrangement links TRBV28 to TRBJ2-7; 10 bases align to TRBD1. CDR3 DNA: TGTGCCAGCAGCCCTTTGCCGGGACAGGGGTCCTACGAGCAGTACTTC. It translates to CASSPLPGQGSYEQYF.